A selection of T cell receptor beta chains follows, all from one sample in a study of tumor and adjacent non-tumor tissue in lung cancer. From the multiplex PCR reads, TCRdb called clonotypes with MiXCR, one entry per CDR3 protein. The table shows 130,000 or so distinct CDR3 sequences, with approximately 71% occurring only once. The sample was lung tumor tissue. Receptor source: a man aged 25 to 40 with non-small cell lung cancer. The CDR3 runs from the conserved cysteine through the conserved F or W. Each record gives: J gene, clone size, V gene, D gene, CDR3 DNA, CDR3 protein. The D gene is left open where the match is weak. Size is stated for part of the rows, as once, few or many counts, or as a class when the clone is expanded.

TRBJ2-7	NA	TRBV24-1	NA	TGTACCACTGGAGATTCCTACGAGCAGTACTTC	CTTGDSYEQYF
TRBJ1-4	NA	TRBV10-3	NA	TGTGCCATCAGTGAGTTCCCCCGGGACATGAATGAAAAACTATTTTTT	CAISEFPRDMNEKLFF
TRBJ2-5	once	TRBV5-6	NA	TGTGCCAACAGCCTGAAACACCAAGAGACCCAGTACTTC	CANSLKHQETQYF
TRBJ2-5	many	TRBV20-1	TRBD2	TGCAGTGCTAGAACGGGGGGTGGAGAGACCCAGTACTTC	CSARTGGGETQYF
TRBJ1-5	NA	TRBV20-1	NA	TGCAGTGCTAGGGATTCGAACGGTAATCAGTCCCAGCATTTT	CSARDSNGNQSQHF
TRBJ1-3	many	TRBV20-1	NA	TGCAGTGCCCCACAGGGAGGCGGAAACACCATATATTTT	CSAPQGGGNTIYF
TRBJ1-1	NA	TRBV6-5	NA	TGTGCCAGCAGTCTCCGCGCGGGTTGGGACACTGTAGCTTTCTTT	CASSLRAGWDTVAFF
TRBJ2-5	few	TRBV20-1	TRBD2	TGCAGTGCTCCATTACCTGGCGGGAGGAAACAAGAGACCCAGTACTTC	CSAPLPGGRKQETQYF
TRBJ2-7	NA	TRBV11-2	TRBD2	TGTGCCGGCAGCTTAGAGCTGGGGGGGGAACAGAGCTTC	CAGSLELGGEQSF
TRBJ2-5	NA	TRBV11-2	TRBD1	TGTGACAGCAGCTTATCTCCTTGGACAGGGACCGGTTTTGAGACCCAGTACTTC	CDSSLSPWTGTGFETQYF
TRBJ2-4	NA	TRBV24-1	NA	TGTGCCATCAGTGTTGTAGGCAGGGACTTCTTC	CAISVVGRDFF
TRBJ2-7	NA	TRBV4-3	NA	TGCGCCAGCAGCCAAGATGTTAGGGGGGGGGGGCGCTACGAGCAGTACTTC	CASSQDVRGGGRYEQYF
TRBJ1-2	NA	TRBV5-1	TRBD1	TGCGCCAGCAGCTTTGAGGGGGCTGGCTACACCTTC	CASSFEGAGYTF
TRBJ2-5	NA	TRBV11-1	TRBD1	TGTGCCATCAGCGGACAGGGTCAAGAGACCCAATACTTC	CAISGQGQETQYF
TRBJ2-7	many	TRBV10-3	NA	TGTGCCATCTCGGGGACGGACTCCTACGAGCAGTACTTC	CAISGTDSYEQYF
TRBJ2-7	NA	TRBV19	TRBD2	TGTGCCAGCCGAATATGCGGGAGAGGGGACTCCTACGAGCAGTACTTC	CASRICGRGDSYEQYF
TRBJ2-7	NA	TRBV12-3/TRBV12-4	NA	TGTGCCAGTAGTTTAGACGGCCCCTCCAACGAGCAGTACTTC	CASSLDGPSNEQYF
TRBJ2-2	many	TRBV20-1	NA	TGCAGTGCTAACAGGGTTCGCACCGGGGAGCTGTTTTTT	CSANRVRTGELFF
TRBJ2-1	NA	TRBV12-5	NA	TGTACTAGTGGTTTGGTAAAGGCGGGTCCCTACAATGAGCAATTCTTC	CTSGLVKAGPYNEQFF
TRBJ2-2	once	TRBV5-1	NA	TGCGCCAGCCGAGAGGCCGGGAAACTGTTTTTT	CASREAGKLFF
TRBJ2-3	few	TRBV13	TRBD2	TGTGCCAGCAGCCCCGGACTAGCGGGCATGGGGAGCACAGATACGCAGTATTTT	CASSPGLAGMGSTDTQYF
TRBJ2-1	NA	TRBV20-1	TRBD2	TGCAGTGCGGACCGGGGGGGGGCAAACAATGAGCAGTTCTTC	CSADRGGANNEQFF
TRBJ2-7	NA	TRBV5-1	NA	TGCGCCAGCAGCAGAACAGGTTCCCACGAGCAGTACTTC	CASSRTGSHEQYF
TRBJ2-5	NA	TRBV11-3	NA	TGTGCCAGCAGCTTAACGACAAGGATTGGAGAGACCCAGTACTTC	CASSLTTRIGETQYF
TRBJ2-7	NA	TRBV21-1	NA	TGCGCCAGCGAGTACCCTGGGGGAGCAACCTACCAGCAGTACTTC	CASEYPGGATYQQYF
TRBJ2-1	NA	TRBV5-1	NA	TGCGCCAGCAGCGAGACTAATGGGGGTAACCATGAGCAGTTCTTC	CASSETNGGNHEQFF
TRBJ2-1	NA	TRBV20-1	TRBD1	TGCAGTGCTCGACCCGGGACAGGCTACAATGAGCAGTTCTTC	CSARPGTGYNEQFF
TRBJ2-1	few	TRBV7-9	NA	TGTGCCAGCAGCTTAGGGTCAGGGGAGGTATCCTACAATGAGCAGTTCTTC	CASSLGSGEVSYNEQFF
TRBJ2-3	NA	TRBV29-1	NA	TGCAGCATTGTCCAGCATCCGCAGTATTTT	CSIVQHPQYF
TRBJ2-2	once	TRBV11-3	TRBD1	TGTGCCAACAACTTTCGTCCGGGACAGGGAAACACCGGGGAGCTGTTTTTT	CANNFRPGQGNTGELFF
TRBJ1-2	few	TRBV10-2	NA	TGCGCCAGCAGTGACTTAGGACATGGGGACTATGGCTACACCTTT	CASSDLGHGDYGYTF
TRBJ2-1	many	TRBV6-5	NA	TGTGCCAGCAGTTACTCGGGTACGAACATTGAGCAGTTCTTC	CASSYSGTNIEQFF
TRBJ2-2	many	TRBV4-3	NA	TGCGCCAGCAGCCAAGCATGGGCAAACGGGGAGCTGTTTTTT	CASSQAWANGELFF
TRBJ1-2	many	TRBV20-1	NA	TGCAGTGCTAGAACCGGGACCGCACTCTATGGCTACACCTTC	CSARTGTALYGYTF
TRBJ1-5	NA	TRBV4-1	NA	TGCGCTAGCAGCCAAGAGCCCAAAGAAGGTCGGCCCCAGCATTTT	CASSQEPKEGRPQHF
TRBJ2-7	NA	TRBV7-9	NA	TGTGCCAGCAGCCCGAGGGGATACGAGCAGTACTTC	CASSPRGYEQYF
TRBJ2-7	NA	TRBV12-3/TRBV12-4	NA	TGTGCCGGCAGTTTATCGGACGGCTCCTACGAGCAGTACTTC	CAGSLSDGSYEQYF
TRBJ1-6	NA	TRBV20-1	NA	TGCAGTGCTAAACCTGGACAGTATAATTCACTCCTCCACTTT	CSAKPGQYNSLLHF
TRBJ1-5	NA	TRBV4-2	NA	TGTGCCAGCATGCCGGCGTTGGGCGGAGGCAATCACCCCCAGCATTTT	CASMPALGGGNHPQHF
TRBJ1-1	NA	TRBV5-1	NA	TGCGCCAGCAGGGAACAGGACATCTACACTGAAGCTTTCTTT	CASREQDIYTEAFF
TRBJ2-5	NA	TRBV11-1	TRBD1	TGTGTCACAACAGGACAGGGGGACCAAGAGACCCAGTACTTC	CVTTGQGDQETQYF
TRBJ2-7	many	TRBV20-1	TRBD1	TGCAGTGCTAGCCCGGGACAGGGCGACTACGAGCAGTACTTC	CSASPGQGDYEQYF
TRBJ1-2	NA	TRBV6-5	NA	TGTGTCGTACGGGGAAATAACTATGGCTACACCTTC	CVVRGNNYGYTF
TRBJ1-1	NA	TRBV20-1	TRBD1	TGCAGTGCTAGTACAGGGGGCTTGACTGGAGCTTTCTTC	CSASTGGLTGAFF
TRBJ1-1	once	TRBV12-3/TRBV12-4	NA	TGTGCCAGCAGTAGGCCGGACAGAGCAATGAACACTGAAGCTTTCTTT	CASSRPDRAMNTEAFF
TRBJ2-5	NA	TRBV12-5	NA	TGTGCTAGTGGTTTGGCCGAGAGTTGGGAGACCCAGTACTTC	CASGLAESWETQYF
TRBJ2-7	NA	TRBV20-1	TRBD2	TGCAGTGTTACCCGGGCAGCGGGGGCATCCTATGAGCAGTACTTC	CSVTRAAGASYEQYF
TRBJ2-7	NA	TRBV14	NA	TGTGCCAACAGCCAATTTCGCCTCCCCTACGAGCAATACTTC	CANSQFRLPYEQYF
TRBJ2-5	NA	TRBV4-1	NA	TGCGCCAGCAGCCACAGGGTAGAGGGAGAGACCCAGTACTTC	CASSHRVEGETQYF
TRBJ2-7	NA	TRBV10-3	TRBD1	TGTGCCATCGGCCCCGGGACAGGGGGATATGAGCAGTACTTC	CAIGPGTGGYEQYF